This entry features one T cell receptor beta chain sequence. The authors' processing: Amplified reference gene primers provided the basis for estimating nucleated cell counts. The data were produced by immunoSEQ multiplex PCR, yet TCRdb's version contains in-frame clones alone and is incomplete. From that table come the V and J calls and clone size; the DNA was used to work out D and trimming. This sample yields some 120,000 clones, of which around four fifths are seen a single time; 7.9% belongs to the top ten. The source of the sample is a study of blood T cell repertoires in COVID-19. Study summary: The cDNA or gDNA used as material had been derived from T cells, B-cell-depleted T cells, or PBMCs.

The clonotype was recovered from an older man with acute or convalescent COVID-19. Sequencing used peripheral blood.

CDR3 protein: CASSPSTGHTEAFF. The CDR3 DNA reads TGTGCCAGCTCACCATCGACAGGGCACACTGAAGCTTTCTTT. The chain couples TRBV18 to TRBJ1-1, with 7 bases fitting TRBD1. The CDR3 spans 14 residues. CDR1 KGHSH and CDR2 LQKENI come from the germline V gene. Trimming took 2 bases from V and 3 from J; bases not matched to a gene: 3.